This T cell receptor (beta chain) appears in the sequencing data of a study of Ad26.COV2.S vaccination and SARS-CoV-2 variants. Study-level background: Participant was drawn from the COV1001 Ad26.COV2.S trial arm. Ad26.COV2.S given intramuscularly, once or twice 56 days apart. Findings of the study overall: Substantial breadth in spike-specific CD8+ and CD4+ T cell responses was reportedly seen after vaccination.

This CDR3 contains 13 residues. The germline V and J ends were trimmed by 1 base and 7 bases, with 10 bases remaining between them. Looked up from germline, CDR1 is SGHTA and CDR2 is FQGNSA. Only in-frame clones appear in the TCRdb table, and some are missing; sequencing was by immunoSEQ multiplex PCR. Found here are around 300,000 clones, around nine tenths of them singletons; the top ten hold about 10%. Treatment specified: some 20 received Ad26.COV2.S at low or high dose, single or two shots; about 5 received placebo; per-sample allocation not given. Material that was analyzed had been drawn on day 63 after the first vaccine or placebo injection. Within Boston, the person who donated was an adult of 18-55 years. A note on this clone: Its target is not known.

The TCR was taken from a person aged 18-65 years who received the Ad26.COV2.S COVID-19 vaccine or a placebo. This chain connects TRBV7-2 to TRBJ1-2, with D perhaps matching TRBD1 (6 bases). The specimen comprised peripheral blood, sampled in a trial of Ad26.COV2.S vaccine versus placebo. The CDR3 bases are TGTGCCAGCAGCTTAGTGCCAGGGGTTGGCTACACCTTC. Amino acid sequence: CASSLVPGVGYTF. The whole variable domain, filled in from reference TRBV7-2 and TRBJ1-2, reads GAGVSQSPSNKVTEKGKDVELRCDPISGHTALYWYRQSLGQGLEFLIYFQGNSAPDKSGLPSDRFSAERTGGSVSTLTIQRTQQEDSAVYLCASSLVPGVGYTFGSGTRLTVV.